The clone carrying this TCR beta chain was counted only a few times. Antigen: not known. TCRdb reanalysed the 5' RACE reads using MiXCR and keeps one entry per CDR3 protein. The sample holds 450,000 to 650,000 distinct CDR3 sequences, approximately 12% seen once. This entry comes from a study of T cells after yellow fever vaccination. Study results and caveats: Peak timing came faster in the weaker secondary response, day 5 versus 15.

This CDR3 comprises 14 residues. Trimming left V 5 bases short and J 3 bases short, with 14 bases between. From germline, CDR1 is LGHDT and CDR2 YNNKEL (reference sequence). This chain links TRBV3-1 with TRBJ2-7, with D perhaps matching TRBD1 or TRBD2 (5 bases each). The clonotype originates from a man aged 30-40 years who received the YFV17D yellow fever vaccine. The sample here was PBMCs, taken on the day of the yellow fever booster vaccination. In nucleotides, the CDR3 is TGTGCCAGCAGCTTGGGACCCCAGGACTACGAGCAGTACTTC. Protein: CASSLGPQDYEQYF.